These T cell receptor beta chains were read from a single sample in a study of T cell changes during pregnancy in multiple sclerosis. The method was immunoSEQ multiplex PCR; TCRdb's version includes in-frame clones alone and lacks a portion of them. The top ten hold less than 0.45% of the sample, which has under 95,000 clones, just over 90% seen once. Sequencing used CD4+ T cells from peripheral blood mononuclear cells, obtained before pregnancy. Source of these receptors: a female donor with multiple sclerosis, enrolled in a pregnancy study. Each CDR3 is given with its conserved first and last residue. The D gene is left open where the match is weak. Only part of the rows carry a size: once, few, many, or a class if the clone is expanded.

j_call	d_call	v_call	clone_size	cdr3_nt	cdr3_aa
TRBJ2-7	.	TRBV6-6	.	TGTGCCAGCAGTTACTCTAGTATCGAGCAGTACTTC	CASSYSSIEQYF
TRBJ1-5	TRBD1	TRBV2	.	TGTGCCAGCTGCTTACAGGGGGCCCCTCACGGTCAGCCCCAGCATTTT	CASCLQGAPHGQPQHF
TRBJ2-7	.	TRBV7-9	.	TGTGCCAGCAGCTTATTGGGTCAGGACGAGCAGTACTTC	CASSLLGQDEQYF
TRBJ1-1	TRBD1	TRBV19	.	TGTGCCAGTAGTAAGGACAGGGGGCGTCTGAACACTGAAGCTTTCTTT	CASSKDRGRLNTEAFF
TRBJ1-5	.	TRBV5-1	.	TGCGCCAGCAAGTTGGGGGCCGGGGATCAGCCCCAGCATTTT	CASKLGAGDQPQHF
TRBJ2-1	.	TRBV11-3	.	TGTGCCAGCGGCCGCGGGGGCCCCTACAATGAGCAGTTCTTC	CASGRGGPYNEQFF
TRBJ1-4	.	TRBV7-9	.	TGTGCCAGCAGCCCCGGGGTTCGAGAAAAACTGTTTTTT	CASSPGVREKLFF
TRBJ1-4	TRBD1	TRBV4-2	.	TGTGCCAGCAGCCAAGATTCCCCCTCCGGGACAGGGACACTAACTAATGAAAAACTGTTTTTT	CASSQDSPSGTGTLTNEKLFF
TRBJ2-6	.	TRBV21-1	.	TGTGCCAGCAGAAACAGAGGCCGGGGAATGAGTCAAACGGGGGCCAACGTCCTGACTTTC	CASRNRGRGMSQTGANVLTF
TRBJ2-2	.	TRBV7-2	.	TGTGCCAGCAGCCCCCTGAGCGGGAACACCGGGGAGCTGTTTTTT	CASSPLSGNTGELFF
TRBJ2-2	.	TRBV5-1	many	TGCGCCAGCAGCCCCCAACCAGGGACCGGGGAGCTGTTTTTT	CASSPQPGTGELFF
TRBJ2-7	.	TRBV18	.	TGTGCCAGCTCTCTGCTTCCGGGACTCACGACCTACGAGCAGTACTTC	CASSLLPGLTTYEQYF
TRBJ1-3	.	TRBV19	.	TGTGCCACCCGAGTAGCTGCTGGAAACACCATATATTTT	CATRVAAGNTIYF
TRBJ1-5	.	TRBV30	.	TGTGCCTGGAGTGTACGGGGAGCCCAGCCCCAGCATTTT	CAWSVRGAQPQHF
TRBJ1-5	.	TRBV7-8	.	TGTGCCAGCAGCTTAGGGGGGCAGGGTTGGAGTAAGAATCAGCCCCAGCATTTT	CASSLGGQGWSKNQPQHF
TRBJ2-4	TRBD1	TRBV18	.	TGTGCCAGCTCAGCCGGACAGGGAAACATTCAGTACTTC	CASSAGQGNIQYF
TRBJ2-1	TRBD2	TRBV27	.	TGTGCCAGCAGTTCCCTCGCGGGGGGTTACTACAATGAGCAGTTCTTC	CASSSLAGGYYNEQFF
TRBJ1-6	TRBD1	TRBV6-6	once	TGTGCCAGCAGTTACGGGACAGGGAAAAATTCACCCCTCCACTTT	CASSYGTGKNSPLHF
TRBJ1-2	TRBD1	TRBV6-5	.	TGTGCCAGCAGTCCGGGACAGCCGGTGGTGGGCTACACCTTC	CASSPGQPVVGYTF
TRBJ2-1	.	TRBV7-9	.	TGTGCCAGCAGCTTAAGAGGACTGGATGAGCAGTTCTTC	CASSLRGLDEQFF
TRBJ2-7	.	TRBV6-1	.	TGTGCCAGCAGTTATGACAGTGCATCCTACGAGCAGTACTTC	CASSYDSASYEQYF
TRBJ2-7	.	TRBV6-6	.	TGTGCCAGCAGCCCGGGTTCTACCTACGAGCAGTACTTC	CASSPGSTYEQYF
TRBJ2-5	.	TRBV20-1	few	TGCAGTGCCCGGGCGGGGGAGACCCAGTACTTC	CSARAGETQYF
TRBJ1-6	.	TRBV5-6	.	TGTGCCAGCAGCTTGGCCGGGGTGGGCTCACCCCTCCACTTT	CASSLAGVGSPLHF
TRBJ2-1	.	TRBV28	.	TGTGCCAGCACCCCACCATTAGGCGCCGGCGGGATCCAGCAGTTCTTC	CASTPPLGAGGIQQFF
TRBJ2-6	.	TRBV9	once	TGTGCCAGCAGCCCAGCAGGTGCGGGAATGGGGTCTGGGGCCAACGTCCTGACTTTC	CASSPAGAGMGSGANVLTF
TRBJ2-1	TRBD2	TRBV7-9	.	TGTGCCAGCAGCTTATGGGGAGGGATTGGAGGGAATGAGCAGTTCTTC	CASSLWGGIGGNEQFF
TRBJ2-3	TRBD2	TRBV5-4	.	TGTGCCAGCAGCTTGTCGGGGGGGTTAACAGATACGCAGTATTTT	CASSLSGGLTDTQYF
TRBJ1-3	TRBD1	TRBV28	.	TGTGCCAGCAGATCCGAACCGGGACAGGGGATTGGAAACACCATATATTTT	CASRSEPGQGIGNTIYF